This is a list of T cell receptor beta chains from one sample in a study of cytomegalovirus exposure and HLA in healthy donors. Some clones are missing from TCRdb's copy, which holds only in-frame ones; the method was immunoSEQ multiplex PCR. This table holds about 190,000 clones, over 60% found once. The sequencing sample was made of PBMCs. The receptors shown here come from a woman in her forties in good health and CMV-seronegative. Both conserved end residues are part of each CDR3. A D gene is named only where the DNA matches it firmly. Not all rows give a size; the values are once, few, many and, for expanded clones, a class.

j_call v_call d_call clone_size cdr3_aa cdr3_nt
TRBJ2-5 TRBV5-1 TRBD1 few CASSDSGGWGETQYF TGCGCCAGCAGCGACTCAGGGGGATGGGGAGAGACCCAGTACTTC
TRBJ2-1 TRBV5-1 TRBD1 . CASSLADREFF TGCGCCAGCAGCTTGGCGGACAGGGAGTTCTTC
TRBJ2-1 TRBV5-6 . once CASSLYGSYNEQFF TGTGCCAGCAGCTTGTACGGCTCCTACAATGAGCAGTTCTTC
TRBJ2-2 TRBV7-8 . . CASISWGVGTGELFF TGTGCCAGCATCTCCTGGGGGGTGGGAACCGGGGAGCTGTTTTTT
TRBJ2-1 TRBV21-1 . few CASSKEGSGDEQFF TGTGCCAGCAGCAAAGAGGGGTCGGGGGATGAGCAGTTCTTC
TRBJ1-3 TRBV5-6 . few CASSLTIANTIYF TGTGCCAGCAGCTTGACAATCGCAAACACCATATATTTT
TRBJ1-1 TRBV27 . . CASSFTGNTEAFF TGTGCCAGCAGTTTTACAGGGAACACTGAAGCTTTCTTT
TRBJ2-7 TRBV7-2 TRBD2 . CASSLVAGVYEQYF TGTGCCAGCAGCTTAGTTGCGGGAGTCTACGAGCAGTACTTC
TRBJ1-2 TRBV5-1 . . CASSLEGVNGYTF TGCGCCAGCAGCTTAGAGGGGGTTAATGGCTACACCTTC
TRBJ1-4 TRBV6-6 TRBD1 . CASSSPDRGGNEKLFF TGTGCCAGCAGTTCGCCGGACAGGGGGGGTAATGAAAAACTGTTTTTT
TRBJ2-3 TRBV7-6 . . CASSLYSTDTQYF TGTGCCAGCAGCTTATACTCTACAGATACGCAGTATTTT
TRBJ2-1 TRBV7-9 TRBD1 . CASSFMDRSWSEQFF TGTGCCAGCAGCTTTATGGACAGGTCTTGGAGTGAGCAGTTCTTC
TRBJ2-3 TRBV9 . few CASSVGGTDTQYF TGTGCCAGCAGCGTAGGAGGCACAGATACGCAGTATTTT
TRBJ2-5 TRBV7-6 . few CASSQTIQETQYF TGTGCCAGCAGCCAGACTATTCAAGAGACCCAGTACTTC
TRBJ1-2 TRBV30 . . CAWSNLVGYTF TGTGCCTGGAGTAATCTTGTGGGCTACACCTTC
TRBJ2-1 TRBV6-6 . . CASSSPSESYNEQFF TGTGCCAGCAGTTCTCCTAGTGAATCCTACAATGAGCAGTTCTTC
TRBJ2-7 TRBV19 . . CASRPLVGAAEQYF TGTGCCAGTAGGCCACTCGTTGGGGCGGCCGAGCAGTACTTC
TRBJ2-2 TRBV29-1 . . CSVRGGTNTGELFF TGCAGCGTGAGGGGGGGCACGAACACCGGGGAGCTGTTTTTT
TRBJ1-5 TRBV6-1 . . CASIGGGGYGQPQHF TGTGCCAGCATCGGGGGTGGGGGGTACGGCCAGCCCCAGCATTTT
TRBJ2-3 TRBV9 TRBD1 once CASSEGTVSTDTQYF TGTGCCAGCAGCGAGGGGACAGTTAGCACAGATACGCAGTATTTT
TRBJ2-3 TRBV9 . few CASSVAWAGTDTQYF TGTGCCAGCAGCGTAGCCTGGGCTGGTACAGATACGCAGTATTTT
TRBJ1-4 TRBV11-3 . . CASSLDSVSNEKLFF TGTGCCAGCAGCTTAGATAGTGTTTCGAATGAAAAACTGTTTTTT
TRBJ2-7 TRBV29-1 TRBD1 . CSVEGLAGGFGYEQYF TGCAGCGTTGAAGGATTAGCAGGGGGCTTCGGCTACGAGCAGTACTTC
TRBJ2-7 TRBV9 TRBD2 . CASSVGTSGATEQYF TGTGCCAGCAGCGTAGGGACTAGCGGAGCCACCGAGCAGTACTTC
TRBJ2-7 TRBV18 . . CASSRDSGYEQYF TGTGCCAGCTCACGGGACTCCGGCTACGAGCAGTACTTC
TRBJ1-2 TRBV5-6 TRBD1 . CASSSWGTGVGSGYTF TGTGCCAGCAGCTCCTGGGGGACAGGAGTCGGTAGTGGCTACACCTTC
TRBJ2-7 TRBV7-6 TRBD1 . CASSPRQGRSSYEQYF TGTGCCAGCAGCCCTAGACAGGGGCGTTCCTCCTACGAGCAGTACTTC
TRBJ2-2 TRBV9 TRBD2 . CASSVVGSGRTGELFF TGTGCCAGCAGCGTAGTGGGTAGCGGGAGGACCGGGGAGCTGTTTTTT
TRBJ2-2 TRBV18 TRBD1 . CASSRETGHTGELFF TGTGCCAGCTCACGAGAGACAGGGCACACCGGGGAGCTGTTTTTT
TRBJ1-2 TRBV30 TRBD1 . CAWTRTGNYGYTF TGTGCCTGGACTCGGACAGGAAACTATGGCTACACCTTC
TRBJ1-1 TRBV7-3 TRBD1 . CASSLTRQGTPMNTEAFF TGTGCCAGCAGCTTAACGAGACAGGGAACCCCCATGAACACTGAAGCTTTCTTT
TRBJ1-1 TRBV9 . once CASSPGVMNTEAFF TGTGCCAGCAGCCCGGGGGTCATGAACACTGAAGCTTTCTTT
TRBJ2-1 TRBV5-1 . . CASSSLASSSYNEQFF TGCGCCAGCAGCTCGTTAGCGTCGAGCTCCTACAATGAGCAGTTCTTC
TRBJ2-1 TRBV19 TRBD1 . CASSIASPGQSYNEQFF TGTGCCAGTAGTATAGCCTCTCCGGGACAGTCCTACAATGAGCAGTTCTTC
TRBJ2-7 TRBV7-2 . . CASSQALDSYEQYF TGTGCCAGCAGCCAAGCCCTTGACAGTTACGAGCAGTACTTC
TRBJ1-1 TRBV2 TRBD1 . CASSTVGTGWAEAFF TGTGCCAGCAGTACGGTCGGGACAGGGTGGGCTGAAGCTTTCTTT
TRBJ2-3 TRBV27 TRBD2 . CASSLWSGRPSTDTQYF TGTGCCAGCAGTTTATGGAGCGGGAGACCAAGCACAGATACGCAGTATTTT
TRBJ2-1 TRBV5-4 TRBD1 few CASSLDPETGYNEQFF TGTGCCAGCAGCTTGGATCCAGAGACAGGGTACAATGAGCAGTTCTTC
TRBJ2-1 TRBV7-9 TRBD2 once CASSASSLAPYNEQFF TGTGCCAGCAGCGCCTCGTCACTAGCGCCCTACAATGAGCAGTTCTTC
TRBJ2-1 TRBV19 . . CASSTHQISGTLSYNEQFF TGTGCCAGTAGTACGCACCAAATCTCCGGGACACTCTCCTACAATGAGCAGTTCTTC
TRBJ2-1 TRBV9 TRBD2 . CASSVEPLRWTSGGSSYNEQFF TGTGCCAGCAGCGTAGAACCCCTCCGTTGGACTAGCGGGGGTAGCTCCTACAATGAGCAGTTCTTC
TRBJ2-2 TRBV19 . . CASSIDGVAGELFF TGTGCCAGTAGTATAGATGGAGTAGCCGGGGAGCTGTTTTTT
TRBJ1-4 TRBV4-3 . many CASSQFSAEELFF TGCGCCAGCAGCCAATTCTCAGCGGAGGAACTGTTTTTT
TRBJ1-1 TRBV9 TRBD1 . CASSGGQGLNTEAFF TGTGCCAGCAGCGGAGGACAGGGCTTGAACACTGAAGCTTTCTTT
TRBJ2-5 TRBV7-9 TRBD2 . CASSPGLAVPEAQYF TGTGCCAGCAGCCCCGGACTAGCGGTCCCTGAGGCCCAGTACTTC
TRBJ2-7 TRBV7-2 TRBD1 few CASSLVGQGTYEQYF TGTGCCAGCAGCTTAGTCGGACAGGGAACCTACGAGCAGTACTTC
TRBJ1-5 TRBV30 TRBD1 . CAWNGQGDQPQHF TGTGCCTGGAATGGGCAGGGGGATCAGCCCCAGCATTTT
TRBJ1-1 TRBV7-9 . . CSSSPWNTEAFF TGTTCCAGCAGCCCATGGAACACTGAAGCTTTCTTT
TRBJ1-5 TRBV5-1 . . CASSLVAGSNQPQHF TGCGCCAGCAGCTTGGTGGCAGGGAGCAATCAGCCCCAGCATTTT
TRBJ2-6 TRBV5-4 . . CASSFFLSGANVLTF TGTGCCAGCAGCTTCTTCCTCTCTGGGGCCAACGTCCTGACTTTC
TRBJ2-1 TRBV30 TRBD1 . CAWSVPGTANNEQFF TGTGCCTGGAGTGTACCCGGGACAGCTAACAATGAGCAGTTCTTC
TRBJ2-1 TRBV19 TRBD2 . CASRGTSGMGEQFF TGTGCCAGTAGAGGGACTAGCGGGATGGGTGAGCAGTTCTTC
TRBJ2-1 TRBV25-1 . . CASSYYTSGLSDEQFF TGTGCCAGCAGTTACTACACATCCGGGTTGAGTGATGAGCAGTTCTTC
TRBJ2-1 TRBV7-9 . . CASSTRGEQFF TGTGCCAGCAGCACAAGGGGAGAGCAGTTCTTC
TRBJ1-1 TRBV10-3 TRBD1 . CATLDRANTEAFF TGTGCCACCTTAGACAGGGCGAACACTGAAGCTTTCTTT
TRBJ1-1 TRBV7-6 . . CASSSDSGEAFF TGTGCCAGCAGCTCAGACAGTGGGGAAGCTTTCTTT
TRBJ2-5 TRBV10-3 TRBD1 . CAIRAGQGQETQYF TGTGCCATCAGGGCGGGACAGGGACAAGAGACCCAGTACTTC
TRBJ1-5 TRBV7-9 . . CASSHPNQPQHF TGTGCCAGCAGCCATCCAAATCAGCCCCAGCATTTT
TRBJ2-5 TRBV28 TRBD1 . CASSALGQGRPTTQYF TGTGCCAGCAGTGCCCTGGGACAGGGGCGCCCAACGACCCAGTACTTC
TRBJ2-5 TRBV5-1 TRBD2 . CASSWGAGEETQYF TGCGCCAGCAGCTGGGGAGCGGGAGAGGAGACCCAGTACTTC